A single TCR beta chain is shown here with its context. Its cognate antigen is unknown. The sample comes from a study of PD-L1 blockade in urothelial cancer. In the study overall: Males with urothelial cancer arising in the bladder constituted about 85% of the roughly 29 patients.

CDR3 size: 13 residues. V shed 7 bases and J 11 bases; nucleotides not matched to a gene: 11. Germline-derived CDR1 and CDR2 are MDHEN and SYDVKM. Sequencing used immunoSEQ multiplex PCR; TCRdb keeps in-frame clones, though not all of them. The sample has tens of thousands of clones, roughly 90% seen once; the top ten hold roughly 30%. Points from the study as a whole: A pretreatment blood TCR clonality that fell below the median predicted better progression-free and overall survival.

Source: PBMCs, taken around atezolizumab (anti-PD-L1) treatment. This rearrangement joins TRBV28 to TRBJ1-3, with 7 bases identical to TRBD1. This TCR derives from a man between 60 and 70 years old with urothelial cancer. CDR3 protein: CASKGQAVGAIYF. The CDR3 DNA sequence: TGTGCCAGCAAAGGACAGGCGGTTGGAGCCATATATTTT.